This T cell receptor beta chain was retrieved from a study of shared clonotypes between healthy human individuals. Study-level points and caveats: Clonotypes that were shared across a handful of donors made up roughly 5.2% of naive CD4 clonotypes.

A CD45RA+ naive subset and a CD45RA-negative memory subset were split from CD4+ cells. About this clone itself: Its antigen is unidentified.

Repertoires were generated with immunoSEQ multiplex PCR, while TCRdb's copy carries only in-frame clones and drops some. The sample includes about 2.5 million clones, about nine tenths of them seen just once. This CDR3 region has 18 residues. Germline CDR1 reads MGHRA; CDR2 reads YSYEKL. The junction had 4 bases not matched to a gene; V was cut back by 1 base and J by 1 base. The sample consisted of naive CD4+ T cells from PBMCs. Described subset: CD45RA+ positively selected. The TCR originated in a man aged 18 to 30 in good health. Some clones in this sample may be carry-over from other donors' samples. The V and J genes are TRBV4-1 and TRBJ2-1; TRBD2 matches at 13 bases. The CDR3 spells CASSQGTSGSRSYNEQFF. CDR3 sequence (DNA): TGCGCCAGCAGCCAAGGGACTAGCGGGAGCAGGTCCTACAATGAGCAGTTCTTC.